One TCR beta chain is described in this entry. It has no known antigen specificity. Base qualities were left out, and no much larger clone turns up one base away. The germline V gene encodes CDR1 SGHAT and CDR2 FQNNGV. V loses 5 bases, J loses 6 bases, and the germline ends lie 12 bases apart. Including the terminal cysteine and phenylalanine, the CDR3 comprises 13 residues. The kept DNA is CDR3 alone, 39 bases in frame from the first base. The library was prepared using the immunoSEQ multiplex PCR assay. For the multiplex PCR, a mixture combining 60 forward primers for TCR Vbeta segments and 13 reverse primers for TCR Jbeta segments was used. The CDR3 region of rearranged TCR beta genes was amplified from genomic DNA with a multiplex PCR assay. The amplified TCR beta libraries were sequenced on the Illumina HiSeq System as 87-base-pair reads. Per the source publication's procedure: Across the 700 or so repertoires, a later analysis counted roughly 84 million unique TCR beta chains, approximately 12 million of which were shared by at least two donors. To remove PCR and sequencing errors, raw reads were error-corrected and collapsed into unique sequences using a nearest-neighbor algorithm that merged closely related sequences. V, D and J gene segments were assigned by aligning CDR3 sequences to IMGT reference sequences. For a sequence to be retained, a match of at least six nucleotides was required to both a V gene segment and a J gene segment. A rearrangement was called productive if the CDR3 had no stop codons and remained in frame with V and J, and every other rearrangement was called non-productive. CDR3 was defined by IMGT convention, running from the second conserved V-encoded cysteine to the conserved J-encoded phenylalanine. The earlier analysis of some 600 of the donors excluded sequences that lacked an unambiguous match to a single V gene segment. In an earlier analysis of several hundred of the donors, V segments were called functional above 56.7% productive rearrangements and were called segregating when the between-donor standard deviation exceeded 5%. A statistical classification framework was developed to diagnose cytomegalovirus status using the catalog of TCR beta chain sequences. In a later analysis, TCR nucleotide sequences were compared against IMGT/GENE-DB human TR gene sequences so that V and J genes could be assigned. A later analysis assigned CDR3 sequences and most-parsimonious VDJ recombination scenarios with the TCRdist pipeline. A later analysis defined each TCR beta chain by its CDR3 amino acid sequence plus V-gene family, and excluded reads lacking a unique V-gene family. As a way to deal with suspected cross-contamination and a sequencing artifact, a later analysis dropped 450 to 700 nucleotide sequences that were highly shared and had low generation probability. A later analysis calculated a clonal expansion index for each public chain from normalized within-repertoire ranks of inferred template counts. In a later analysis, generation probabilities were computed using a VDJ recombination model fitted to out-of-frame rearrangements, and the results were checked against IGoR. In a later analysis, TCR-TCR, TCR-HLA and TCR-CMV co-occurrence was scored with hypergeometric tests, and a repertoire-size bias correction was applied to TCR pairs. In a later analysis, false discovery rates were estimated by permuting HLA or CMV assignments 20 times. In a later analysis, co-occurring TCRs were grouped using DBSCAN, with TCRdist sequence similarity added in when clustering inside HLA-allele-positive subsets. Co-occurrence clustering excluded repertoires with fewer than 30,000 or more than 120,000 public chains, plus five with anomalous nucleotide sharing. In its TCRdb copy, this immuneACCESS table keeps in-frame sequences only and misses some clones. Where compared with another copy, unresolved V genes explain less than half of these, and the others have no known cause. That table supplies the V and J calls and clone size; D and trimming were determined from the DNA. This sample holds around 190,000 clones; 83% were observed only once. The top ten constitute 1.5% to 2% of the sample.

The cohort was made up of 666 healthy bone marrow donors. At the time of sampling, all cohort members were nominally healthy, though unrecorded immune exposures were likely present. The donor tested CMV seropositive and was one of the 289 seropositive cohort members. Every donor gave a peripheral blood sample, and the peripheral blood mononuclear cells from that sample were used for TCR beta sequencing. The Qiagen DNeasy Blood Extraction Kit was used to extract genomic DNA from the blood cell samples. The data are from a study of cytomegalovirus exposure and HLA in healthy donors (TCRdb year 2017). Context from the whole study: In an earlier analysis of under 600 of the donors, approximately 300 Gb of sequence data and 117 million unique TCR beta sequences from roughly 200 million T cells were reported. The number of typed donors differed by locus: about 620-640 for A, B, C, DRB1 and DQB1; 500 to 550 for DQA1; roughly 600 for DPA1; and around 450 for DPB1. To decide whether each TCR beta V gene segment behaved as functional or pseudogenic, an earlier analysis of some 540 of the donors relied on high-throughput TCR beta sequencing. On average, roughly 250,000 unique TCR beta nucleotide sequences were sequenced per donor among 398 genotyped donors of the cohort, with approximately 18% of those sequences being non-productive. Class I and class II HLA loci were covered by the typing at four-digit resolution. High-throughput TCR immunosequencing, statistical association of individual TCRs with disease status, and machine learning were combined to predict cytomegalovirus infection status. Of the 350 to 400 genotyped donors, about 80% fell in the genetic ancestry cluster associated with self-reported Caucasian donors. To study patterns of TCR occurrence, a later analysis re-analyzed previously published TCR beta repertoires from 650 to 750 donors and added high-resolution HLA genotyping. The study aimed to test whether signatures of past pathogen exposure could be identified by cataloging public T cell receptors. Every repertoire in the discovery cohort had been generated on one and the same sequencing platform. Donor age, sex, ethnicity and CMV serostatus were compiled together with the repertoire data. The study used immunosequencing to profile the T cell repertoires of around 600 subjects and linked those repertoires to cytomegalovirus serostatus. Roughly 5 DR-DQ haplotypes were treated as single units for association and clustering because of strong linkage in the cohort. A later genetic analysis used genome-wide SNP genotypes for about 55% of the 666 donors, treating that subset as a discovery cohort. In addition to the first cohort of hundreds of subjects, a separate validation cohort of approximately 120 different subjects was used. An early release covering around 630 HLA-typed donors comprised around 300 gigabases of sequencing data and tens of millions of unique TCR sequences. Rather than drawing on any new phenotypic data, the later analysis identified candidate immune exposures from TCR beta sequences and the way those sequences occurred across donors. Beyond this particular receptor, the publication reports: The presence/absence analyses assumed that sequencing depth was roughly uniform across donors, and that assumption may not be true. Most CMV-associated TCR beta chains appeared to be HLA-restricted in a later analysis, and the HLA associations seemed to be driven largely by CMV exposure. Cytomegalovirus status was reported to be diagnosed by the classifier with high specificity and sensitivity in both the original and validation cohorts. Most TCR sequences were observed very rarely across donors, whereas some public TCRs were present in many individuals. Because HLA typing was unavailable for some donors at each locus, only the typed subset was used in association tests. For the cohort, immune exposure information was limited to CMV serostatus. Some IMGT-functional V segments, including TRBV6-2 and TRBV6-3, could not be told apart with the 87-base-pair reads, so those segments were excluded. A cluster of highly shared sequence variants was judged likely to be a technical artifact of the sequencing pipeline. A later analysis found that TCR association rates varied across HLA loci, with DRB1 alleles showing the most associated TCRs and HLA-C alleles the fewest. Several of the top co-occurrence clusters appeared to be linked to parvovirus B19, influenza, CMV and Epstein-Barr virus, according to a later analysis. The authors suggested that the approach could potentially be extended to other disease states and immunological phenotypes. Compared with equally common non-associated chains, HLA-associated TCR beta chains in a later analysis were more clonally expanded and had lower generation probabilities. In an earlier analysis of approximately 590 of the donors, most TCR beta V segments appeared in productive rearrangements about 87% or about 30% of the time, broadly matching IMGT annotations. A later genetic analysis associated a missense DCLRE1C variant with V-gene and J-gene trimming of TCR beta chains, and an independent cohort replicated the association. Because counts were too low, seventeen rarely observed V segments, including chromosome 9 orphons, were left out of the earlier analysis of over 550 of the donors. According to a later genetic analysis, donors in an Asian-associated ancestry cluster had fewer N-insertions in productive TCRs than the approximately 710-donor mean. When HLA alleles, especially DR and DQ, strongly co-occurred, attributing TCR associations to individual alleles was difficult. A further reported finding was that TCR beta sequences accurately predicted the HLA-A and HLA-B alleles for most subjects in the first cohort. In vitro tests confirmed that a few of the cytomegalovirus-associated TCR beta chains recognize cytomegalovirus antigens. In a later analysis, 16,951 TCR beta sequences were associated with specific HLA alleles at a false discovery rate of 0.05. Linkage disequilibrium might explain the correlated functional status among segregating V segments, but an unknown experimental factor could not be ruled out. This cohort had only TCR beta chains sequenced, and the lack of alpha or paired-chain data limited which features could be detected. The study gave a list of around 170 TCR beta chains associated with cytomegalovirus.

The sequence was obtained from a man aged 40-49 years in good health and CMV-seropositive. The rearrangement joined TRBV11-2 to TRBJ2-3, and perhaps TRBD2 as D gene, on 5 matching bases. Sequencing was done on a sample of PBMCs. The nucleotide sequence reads TGTGCCAGCAGCCGGGGTCCTGGGGATACGCAGTATTTT. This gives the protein CASSRGPGDTQYF.